This TCR beta chain is from a study of siplizumab effects on memory and regulatory T cells. This clone was detected only a few times. Its antigen is as yet unknown. Broader study findings: Contribution to the alloresponse seemed major for naive T cells, which also seemed more diverse than memory cells. Roughly 80-95% of dividing CD4+ or CD8+ clones were without an attributable naive or memory phenotype. Siplizumab caused a significant drop in alloreactive sequences traceable to unstimulated CD4+ memory cells.

The repertoire was sequenced with immunoSEQ multiplex PCR; TCRdb's copy has only in-frame clones and lacks some. The profile shows about 100,000 clones, roughly 93% of them singletons. The sample comprised non-Treg CD4+ T cells sorted from blood. This clonotype was sampled from a human donor in good health.

CDR3 sequence reads: CAIRDSTGTGTYTQYF. The CDR3 DNA is TGTGCCATCAGGGATAGCACCGGGACTGGCACGTATACGCAGTATTTT. The chain couples TRBV10-3 to TRBJ2-3; maybe TRBD2 (6 bases). The CDR3 has 16 residues. Germline values: CDR1 ENHRY, CDR2 SYGVKD. Trimming left V 6 bases short and J 7 bases short, with 23 bases between.